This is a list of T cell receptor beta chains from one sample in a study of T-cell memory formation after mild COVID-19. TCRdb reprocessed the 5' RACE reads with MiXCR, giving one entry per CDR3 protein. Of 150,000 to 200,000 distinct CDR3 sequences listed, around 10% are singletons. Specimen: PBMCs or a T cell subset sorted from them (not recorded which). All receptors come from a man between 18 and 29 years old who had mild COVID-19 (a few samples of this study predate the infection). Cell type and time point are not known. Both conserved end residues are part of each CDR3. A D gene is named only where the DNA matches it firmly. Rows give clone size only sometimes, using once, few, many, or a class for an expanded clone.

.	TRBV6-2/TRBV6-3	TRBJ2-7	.	CASAATTYEQYF	TGTGCCAGTGCGGCGACAACCTACGAGCAGTACTTC
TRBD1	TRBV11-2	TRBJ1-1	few	CASSLFQGADTEAFF	TGTGCCAGCAGCTTATTCCAGGGGGCGGACACTGAAGCTTTCTTT
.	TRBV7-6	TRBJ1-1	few	CASSLAGQNTEAFF	TGTGCCAGCAGCTTAGCAGGACAGAACACTGAAGCTTTCTTT
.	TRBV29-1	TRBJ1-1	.	CSVDWQVGTEAFF	TGCAGCGTTGACTGGCAGGTGGGCACTGAAGCTTTCTTT
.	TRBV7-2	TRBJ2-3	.	CASSLALGDTQYF	TGTGCCAGCAGCTTAGCTCTAGGGGATACGCAGTATTTT
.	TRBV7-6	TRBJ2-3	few	CASSLMDSVNTQYF	TGTGCCAGCAGCTTGATGGACAGCGTCAATACGCAGTATTTT
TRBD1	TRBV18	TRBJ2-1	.	CASSPVAGTGTLFF	TGTGCCAGCTCACCTGTGGCCGGGACAGGCACACTATTCTTC
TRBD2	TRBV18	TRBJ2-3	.	CASSPGLAGASDTQYF	TGTGCCAGCTCACCCGGACTAGCGGGGGCCTCAGATACGCAGTATTTT
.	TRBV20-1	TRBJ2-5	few	CSALAVTAGMDSRYF	TGCAGTGCCCTTGCGGTGACGGCGGGTATGGACAGCCGGTACTTC
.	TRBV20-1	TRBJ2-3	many	CSATRQPSTDTQYF	TGCAGTGCCACCAGACAGCCTAGCACAGATACGCAGTATTTT
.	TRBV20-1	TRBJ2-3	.	CSAIDKTDTQYF	TGCAGTGCTATAGATAAGACAGATACGCAGTATTTT
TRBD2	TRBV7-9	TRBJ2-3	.	CASSLGLAGGLRAQYF	TGTGCCAGCAGCTTAGGACTAGCGGGGGGACTTCGAGCGCAGTATTTT
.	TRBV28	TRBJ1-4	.	CASSLAGMLEKLFF	TGTGCCAGCAGTTTGGCAGGGATGTTGGAAAAACTGTTTTTT
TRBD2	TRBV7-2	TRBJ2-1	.	CASSATSVSLGKQFF	TGTGCCAGCAGCGCGACTAGCGTATCATTGGGGAAGCAGTTCTTC
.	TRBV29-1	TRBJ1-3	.	CSVGGTGNTIYF	TGCAGCGTTGGAGGTACCGGGAACACCATATATTTT
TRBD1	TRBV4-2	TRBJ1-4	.	CASSQGSGTVNEKLFF	TGTGCCAGCAGCCAAGGCTCCGGGACAGTTAATGAAAAACTGTTTTTT
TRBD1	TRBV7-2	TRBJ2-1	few	CASRKIRQGAGNEQFF	TGTGCCAGCAGAAAAATACGGCAGGGGGCTGGCAATGAGCAGTTCTTC
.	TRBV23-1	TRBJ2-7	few	CASTQRGAGVQGEQYF	TGCGCCAGCACCCAACGAGGGGCAGGGGTCCAAGGCGAGCAGTACTTC
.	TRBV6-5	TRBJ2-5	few	CASSSDSSSETQYF	TGTGCCAGCAGTTCGGACTCCTCCTCGGAGACCCAGTACTTC
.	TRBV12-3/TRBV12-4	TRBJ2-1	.	CASQAGRYNEQFF	TGTGCCAGCCAAGCAGGGAGGTACAATGAGCAGTTCTTC
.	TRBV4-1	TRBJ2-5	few	CASSPKRGAGGETQYF	TGCGCCAGCAGCCCTAAACGGGGAGCCGGTGGCGAGACCCAGTACTTC
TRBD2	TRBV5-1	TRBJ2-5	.	CASSSGERQETQYF	TGCGCCAGCAGCAGCGGGGAGCGCCAAGAGACCCAGTACTTC
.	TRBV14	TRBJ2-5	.	CASSSTLWTQYF	TGTGCCAGCAGCTCGACTCTTTGGACCCAGTACTTC
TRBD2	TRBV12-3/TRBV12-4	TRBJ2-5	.	CASSLGAGGPVETQYF	TGTGCCAGCAGTTTAGGGGCGGGGGGGCCGGTAGAGACCCAGTACTTC
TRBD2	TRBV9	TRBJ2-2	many	CASSVATRRGGTGELFF	TGTGCCAGCAGCGTAGCTACAAGGCGGGGGGGCACCGGGGAGCTGTTTTTT
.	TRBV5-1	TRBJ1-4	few	CASSLTGRAEKLFF	TGCGCCAGCAGCTTGACGGGACGGGCGGAAAAACTGTTTTTT
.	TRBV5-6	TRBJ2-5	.	CASSYYNTPETQYF	TGTGCCAGCAGTTACTATAACACTCCAGAGACCCAGTACTTC
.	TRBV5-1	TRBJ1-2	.	CASSLDRAEGGYGYTF	TGCGCCAGCAGCTTGGATAGGGCTGAAGGAGGCTATGGCTACACCTTC
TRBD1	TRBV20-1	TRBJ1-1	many	CSARQGANTEAFF	TGCAGTGCTAGACAGGGGGCGAACACTGAAGCTTTCTTT
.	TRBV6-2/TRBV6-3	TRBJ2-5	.	CASTRGGAVETQYF	TGTGCCAGCACCCGAGGGGGGGCCGTGGAGACCCAGTACTTC
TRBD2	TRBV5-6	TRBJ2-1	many	CASSRLTGERGEDEQFF	TGTGCCAGCAGCCGTTTAACTGGGGAGCGGGGGGAGGATGAGCAGTTCTTC
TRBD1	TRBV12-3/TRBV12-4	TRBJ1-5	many	CASSLGTGGNQPQHF	TGTGCCAGCAGTTTAGGGACAGGGGGCAATCAGCCCCAGCATTTT
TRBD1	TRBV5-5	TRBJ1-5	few	CASSGQVSNQPQHF	TGTGCCAGCAGCGGACAGGTTAGCAATCAGCCCCAGCATTTT
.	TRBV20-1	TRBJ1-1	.	CSAPQAQGSTEAFF	TGCAGTGCCCCCCAAGCGCAGGGGAGCACTGAAGCTTTCTTT
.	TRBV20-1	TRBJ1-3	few	CSARSGLGTGNTIYF	TGCAGTGCTAGATCGGGGCTAGGGACTGGAAACACCATATATTTT